This entry is about one T cell receptor (beta chain). Germline lookup yields CDR1 SGDLS and CDR2 YYNGEE. Trimming stripped 3 bases from V and 0 bases from J, with 10 bases between. The length of the CDR3 is 15 residues. This sample stems from a study of T cells in localized non-small cell lung cancer. Repertoires were generated with immunoSEQ multiplex PCR, while TCRdb's copy carries only in-frame clones and drops some. Of about 26,000 clones listed, more than 85% were seen once; the top ten hold over 13%. The TCR sequence derives from an older female donor with stage II squamous cell lung carcinoma. Specimen: peripheral blood, collected before any cancer treatment. The V and J genes are TRBV9 and TRBJ1-5, with D maybe TRBD1 (5 bases). CDR3 in DNA: TGTGCCAGCAGCGCCGCAGGGTATAGCAATCAGCCCCAGCATTTT. This codes for CASSAAGYSNQPQHF.